Following are 21 T cell receptor beta chains from one sample sequenced in a study of Ad26.COV2.S vaccination and SARS-CoV-2 variants. Produced via immunoSEQ multiplex PCR; TCRdb's table is partial and in-frame only. The sample lists around 94,000 clones; around three quarters were seen once. The specimen comprised peripheral blood, sampled after recovery from COVID-19. All receptors come from a human donor who had recovered from COVID-19.

The chain joins TRBV28 to TRBJ1-2, with D possibly being TRBD1 (6 bases). V shed 8 bases and J shed 6 bases, with 16 bases lying between them. CDR3 length: 13 residues. The germline gives CDR1 MDHEN, CDR2 SYDVKM. CDR3 sequence: CASLTSRGDGYTF. The DNA for the CDR3 is TGTGCCAGCCTTACGTCCAGGGGAGATGGCTACACCTTC.

The V and J genes are TRBV7-9 and TRBJ2-7; no clear D gene. Trimming stripped 2 bases from V and 2 bases from J, with 4 bases between. Germline lookup yields CDR1 SEHNR and CDR2 FQNEAQ (reference sequence). The CDR3 consists of 12 residues. CDR3 bases: TGTGCCAGCAGCTTATCAACCTACGAGCAGTACTTC. Amino acid sequence: CASSLSTYEQYF.

The gene calls are TRBV10-3 and TRBJ2-3, with TRBD2 matching over 11 bases. J gave up 3 bases and V 4 bases, and 9 bases lay outside the gene matches. In germline, CDR1 is ENHRY, CDR2 SYGVKD. The CDR3 contains 17 residues. The CDR3 sequence: CAISARLSGGGTDTQYF. CDR3 sequence (DNA): TGTGCCATCAGTGCACGTCTTAGCGGGGGGGGAACAGATACGCAGTATTTT.

The chain's CDR3 is CSVESQSTDTQYF. The CDR3 nucleotides read TGCAGCGTTGAGTCACAGTCCACAGATACGCAGTATTTT. The chain combines TRBV29-1 with TRBJ2-3; D is uncertain. Trimming shortened V by 3 bases and J by 2 bases, and 9 bases separated the two germline ends. The germline gives CDR1 SQVTM, CDR2 ANQGSEA. This CDR3 spans 13 amino acids.

The J gene is TRBJ1-5, the V gene TRBV19; D may be TRBD1 (6 bases). This CDR3 region has 17 residues. The germline V gene encodes CDR1 LNHDA and CDR2 SQIVND (reference sequence). V lost 4 bases to trimming and J lost 2 bases, with 18 bases between them. CDR3 region: CASSRNRVFSRNQPQHF. CDR3 nucleotides: TGTGCCAGTAGTAGAAACAGGGTCTTTTCTCGCAATCAGCCCCAGCATTTT.

The V and J genes are TRBV6-5 and TRBJ2-7; the match to TRBD2 covers 12 bases. This CDR3 has 15 residues. The germline V gene encodes CDR1 MNHEY and CDR2 SVGAGI. Losses at the gene ends were 2 bases for V and 4 bases for J; bases not matched to a gene: 3. The CDR3 DNA follows: TGTGCCAGCAGTTACACTAGCGGGGGGCAATACGAGCAGTACTTC. It specifies CASSYTSGGQYEQYF.

The chain links TRBV5-1 to TRBJ2-3; 7 nucleotides match TRBD2. Germline loops: CDR1 SGHRS, CDR2 YFSETQ. After removal of 3 bases from V and 6 bases from J, the junction contained 13 bases not matched to a gene. The CDR3 runs to 16 residues. The chain's CDR3 is CASSSLLAANKDTQYF. Here the CDR3 DNA reads TGCGCCAGCAGCTCCCTTCTAGCGGCGAACAAGGATACGCAGTATTTT. Combining the CDR3 with reference TRBV5-1 and TRBJ2-3 gives the whole variable domain KAGVTQTPRYLIKTRGQQVTLSCSPISGHRSVSWYQQTPGQGLQFLFEYFSETQRNKGNFPGRFSGRQFSNSRSEMNVSTLELGDSALYLCASSSLLAANKDTQYFGPGTRLTVL.

J is TRBJ2-3 and V is TRBV29-1; 7 bases are shared with TRBD1. The CDR3 spans 14 residues. The V gene's germline CDR1 is SQVTM and CDR2 ANQGSEA. J lost 2 bases, V lost 7 bases, and 9 bases had no gene match. CDR3 nucleotide sequence: TGCAGCGCAAACCCGGGGACAGCCACAGATACGCAGTATTTT. This sequence encodes CSANPGTATDTQYF.

The chain is built from TRBV19 and TRBJ1-2; D unresolved. CDR1 is LNHDA and CDR2 is SQIVND in the germline V gene (reference sequence). This CDR3 has 14 amino acids. V was clipped by 7 bases and J by 7 bases, with 19 bases between them. The CDR3 DNA reads TGTGCCAGTAATGTGGGCCCAGGAGGCAGTGGCTACACCTTC. It translates to CASNVGPGGSGYTF.

This clone came up many times. The chain combines TRBV14 with TRBJ2-7; a weak D match, TRBD1 (6 bases). Trimming took off 0 bases at V and 0 bases at J, with 21 bases between the two ends. Germline CDR1 reads SGHDN; CDR2 reads FVKESK. The CDR3 length is 19 residues. CDR3 coding DNA: TGTGCCAGCAGCCAAGATGAAGCCTCACCCATGGACAGCTCCTACGAGCAGTACTTC. It codes for CASSQDEASPMDSSYEQYF. The whole variable domain, filled in from reference TRBV14 and TRBJ2-7, reads EAGVTQFPSHSVIEKGQTVTLRCDPISGHDNLYWYRRVMGKEIKFLLHFVKESKQDESGMPNNRFLAERTGGTYSTLKVQPAELEDSGVYFCASSQDEASPMDSSYEQYFGPGTRLTVT.

The chain couples TRBV5-1 to TRBJ1-1, with 8 bases identical to TRBD1. Germline-derived CDR1 and CDR2 are SGHRS and YFSETQ. With V trimmed by 4 bases and J by 1 base, 6 bases remained unmatched. This CDR3 contains 15 residues. CDR3 residues: CASSVDRGRNTEAFF. The CDR3 nucleotides are TGCGCCAGCAGCGTTGACAGGGGAAGGAACACTGAAGCTTTCTTT.

This rearrangement joins TRBV5-1 to TRBJ2-5; 8 bases map to TRBD1. Germline values: CDR1 SGHRS, CDR2 YFSETQ. With V trimmed by 4 bases and J by 5 bases, 10 bases remained unmatched. The CDR3 contains 15 residues. Here the CDR3 DNA reads TGCGCCAGCAGCCCTCGACAGGGGACGGGTGAGACCCAGTACTTC. It translates to CASSPRQGTGETQYF.

This chain uses TRBV2 with TRBJ2-7; 8 bases map to TRBD1. This CDR3 is 14 amino acids long. The J segment lost 1 base and the V segment lost 4 bases, leaving 3 bases of the junction unmatched. Germline V gives CDR1 SNHLY, CDR2 FYNNEI. The CDR3 sequence is CASSGGDRSYEQYF. CDR3 coding DNA: TGTGCCAGCAGTGGGGGGGACAGGTCCTACGAGCAGTACTTC.

The chain couples TRBV19 to TRBJ1-5; maybe TRBD1 (6 bases). The V and J ends lost 3 bases and 5 bases respectively, with 14 bases between them. This CDR3 spans 15 amino acids. CDR1 is LNHDA and CDR2 is SQIVND in the germline V gene (reference sequence). Written as DNA, the CDR3 is TGTGCCAGTAGTATTGGTACGGACAGTTATCAGCCCCAGCATTTT. As protein: CASSIGTDSYQPQHF.

A single count supports this clone. V usage is TRBV3-1 (or the pseudogene TRBV3-2) and J usage is TRBJ2-1; unclear D gene. CDR3 size: 12 residues. The V and J ends lost 6 bases and 7 bases respectively, with 10 bases between them. CDR1 and CDR2 from the germline V gene are LGHDT and YNNKEL (reference sequence). As DNA, the CDR3 is TGTGCCAGCAGACAGAACAAGAATGAGCAGTTCTTC. This sequence encodes CASRQNKNEQFF.

In this sample, this clone turned up a few times. The J gene is TRBJ2-1, the V gene TRBV11-2; 10 nucleotides align to TRBD2. Germline loops: CDR1 SGHAT, CDR2 FQNNGV. CDR3 size: 15 residues. Trimming removed 5 bases from V and 5 bases from J; junction bases left unmatched: 6. CDR3 bases: TGTGCCAGCAGCCCGGGACTAGCGATCAACAATGAGCAGTTCTTC. Its translation: CASSPGLAINNEQFF.

The chain combines TRBV13 with TRBJ1-6, with TRBD1 identical over 12 bases. V trimming: 2 bases; J trimming: 9 bases; junction bases outside the gene matches: 5. Germline V lookup: CDR1 PRHDT, CDR2 FYEKMQ (reference sequence). CDR3 size: 16 residues. In DNA form, the CDR3 reads TGTGCCAGCAGCTTAAATCCGGGACAGGGGGCTTCACCCCTCCACTTT. Encoded protein: CASSLNPGQGASPLHF.

V is TRBV24-1 and J is TRBJ2-1; TRBD2 is a possible D gene (5 bases). This CDR3 contains 15 residues. Per germline, CDR1 KGHDR and CDR2 SFDVKD. Between the trimmed V and J ends, which lost 6 bases and 0 bases, there was a span of 11 bases. For the CDR3, the DNA is TGTGCCACCAGTATCGGGGAGCCCTCCTACAATGAGCAGTTCTTC. The encoded protein is CATSIGEPSYNEQFF.

The count of this clone is one. The genes are TRBV12-3 or TRBV12-4 and TRBJ1-5; D remains ambiguous. V lost 6 bases and J lost 5, with 11 bases in between. This CDR3 is built from 13 residues. This CDR3 is CASSLRFDQPQHF. The CDR3 nucleotides read TGTGCCAGCAGCCTGCGATTTGATCAGCCCCAGCATTTT.

The chain uses TRBV6-5 and TRBJ1-2; D ambiguous. Germline V CDR1 and CDR2: MNHEY, SVGAGI. Trimming cost V 4 bases and J 8 bases, with 20 bases left between them. The CDR3 is 15 amino acids. CDR3 nucleotide sequence: TGTGCCAGCAGTTCCTATGAAGCCCGGGCGAGGGGCTACACCTTC. Its translation: CASSSYEARARGYTF.

This clone was seen a few times. This chain joins TRBV6-5 and TRBJ1-6; TRBD1 is a possible D gene (5 bases). With 2 bases removed from V and 10 bases from J, the gap between germline ends came to 12 bases. This CDR3 spans 14 amino acids. Germline V gene sequence: CDR1 MNHEY, CDR2 SVGAGI. CDR3 sequence reads: CASSYGRAGSPLHF. The CDR3 coding sequence is TGTGCCAGCAGTTACGGCAGGGCTGGATCACCCCTCCACTTT.